The rows below give T cell receptor beta chains drawn from one sample of a study of control samples from healthy donors and cancer patients. Only in-frame clones appear in the TCRdb table, and some are missing; sequencing was by immunoSEQ multiplex PCR. The data hold roughly 39,000 clones, with more than 85% observed a single time. The sample was blood. The receptors were sampled from a woman in her 50s in good health. Both conserved end residues are part of each CDR3. D genes are given only for firm matches. The listing skips clone size in some rows; elsewhere it reads once, few, many or a size class.

clone_size,v_call,d_call,j_call,cdr3_nt,cdr3_aa
.,TRBV10-1,TRBD1,TRBJ1-3,TGCGCCAGCAGTGAGTCTCGGGACAGTCCTGTCTCTGGAAACACCATATATTTT,CASSESRDSPVSGNTIYF
.,TRBV29-1,.,TRBJ1-1,TGCAGCGTCGGGGCCGGGAACACTGAAGCTTTCTTT,CSVGAGNTEAFF
.,TRBV20-1,TRBD1,TRBJ2-5,TGCAGTGCTAGTGTGGGACAGACCTTTTTCGGAGCCCAGTACTTC,CSASVGQTFFGAQYF
.,TRBV20-1,.,TRBJ2-2,TGCAGTGCTAGTTCTAGCGTGACCGGGGAGCTGTTTTTT,CSASSSVTGELFF
.,TRBV19,TRBD1,TRBJ2-6,TGTGCCAGTAGGAAAGGGGGCGCTGGGGCCAACGTCCTGACTTTC,CASRKGGAGANVLTF
few,TRBV4-2,.,TRBJ2-3,TGTGCCAGCAGCCAAGATGGGACAGATACGCAGTATTTT,CASSQDGTDTQYF
.,TRBV7-3,TRBD2,TRBJ2-3,TGTGCCAGCAGCTTACTGGGCGGGGGTACAGATACGCAGTATTTT,CASSLLGGGTDTQYF
.,TRBV10-1,TRBD1,TRBJ2-7,TGCGCCAGCAGTAAGGACAGGGGGCACGAGCAGTACTTC,CASSKDRGHEQYF
.,TRBV5-1,.,TRBJ2-2,TGCGCCAGCTGCTTGAGAGGGCCCGGGACCGGGGAGCTGTTTTTT,CASCLRGPGTGELFF
.,TRBV18,.,TRBJ1-3,TGTGCCAGCTCCGGGCTGCCTGGGACCTCTGGAAACACCATATATTTT,CASSGLPGTSGNTIYF
.,TRBV5-6,TRBD1,TRBJ1-5,TGTGCCAGCAGCTTTGGAACAGGGGGACAGCCCCAGCATTTT,CASSFGTGGQPQHF
.,TRBV11-2,.,TRBJ2-7,TGTGCCAGCAGCTTAGCCAACTACGAGCAGTACTTC,CASSLANYEQYF
.,TRBV6-2/TRBV6-3,.,TRBJ2-3,TGTGCCAGCAGTTACTCGGGTTTTACGCAGTATTTT,CASSYSGFTQYF
.,TRBV6-6,.,TRBJ2-1,TGTGCCAGCAGTTACGGCAGCCCAGACTACAATGAGCAGTTCTTC,CASSYGSPDYNEQFF
.,TRBV7-6,.,TRBJ1-1,TGTGCCAGCGGTCCGTTGAACACTGAAGCTTTCTTT,CASGPLNTEAFF
.,TRBV11-2,.,TRBJ2-5,TGTGCCAGCAGCCCCCGCTATTCGCAAGAGACCCAGTACTTC,CASSPRYSQETQYF
.,TRBV28,.,TRBJ2-7,TGTGCCAGCAGTTCCCGACAGGTTACCTACGAGCAGTACTTC,CASSSRQVTYEQYF
.,TRBV20-1,TRBD2,TRBJ2-1,TGCAGTGCTGGTGGCGGGGGGCTCTTCTCCTACAATGAGCAGTTCTTC,CSAGGGGLFSYNEQFF
.,TRBV18,TRBD2,TRBJ2-2,TGTGCCAGCTCTCAACTAGCGGGGGTGAGCACCGGGGAGCTGTTTTTT,CASSQLAGVSTGELFF